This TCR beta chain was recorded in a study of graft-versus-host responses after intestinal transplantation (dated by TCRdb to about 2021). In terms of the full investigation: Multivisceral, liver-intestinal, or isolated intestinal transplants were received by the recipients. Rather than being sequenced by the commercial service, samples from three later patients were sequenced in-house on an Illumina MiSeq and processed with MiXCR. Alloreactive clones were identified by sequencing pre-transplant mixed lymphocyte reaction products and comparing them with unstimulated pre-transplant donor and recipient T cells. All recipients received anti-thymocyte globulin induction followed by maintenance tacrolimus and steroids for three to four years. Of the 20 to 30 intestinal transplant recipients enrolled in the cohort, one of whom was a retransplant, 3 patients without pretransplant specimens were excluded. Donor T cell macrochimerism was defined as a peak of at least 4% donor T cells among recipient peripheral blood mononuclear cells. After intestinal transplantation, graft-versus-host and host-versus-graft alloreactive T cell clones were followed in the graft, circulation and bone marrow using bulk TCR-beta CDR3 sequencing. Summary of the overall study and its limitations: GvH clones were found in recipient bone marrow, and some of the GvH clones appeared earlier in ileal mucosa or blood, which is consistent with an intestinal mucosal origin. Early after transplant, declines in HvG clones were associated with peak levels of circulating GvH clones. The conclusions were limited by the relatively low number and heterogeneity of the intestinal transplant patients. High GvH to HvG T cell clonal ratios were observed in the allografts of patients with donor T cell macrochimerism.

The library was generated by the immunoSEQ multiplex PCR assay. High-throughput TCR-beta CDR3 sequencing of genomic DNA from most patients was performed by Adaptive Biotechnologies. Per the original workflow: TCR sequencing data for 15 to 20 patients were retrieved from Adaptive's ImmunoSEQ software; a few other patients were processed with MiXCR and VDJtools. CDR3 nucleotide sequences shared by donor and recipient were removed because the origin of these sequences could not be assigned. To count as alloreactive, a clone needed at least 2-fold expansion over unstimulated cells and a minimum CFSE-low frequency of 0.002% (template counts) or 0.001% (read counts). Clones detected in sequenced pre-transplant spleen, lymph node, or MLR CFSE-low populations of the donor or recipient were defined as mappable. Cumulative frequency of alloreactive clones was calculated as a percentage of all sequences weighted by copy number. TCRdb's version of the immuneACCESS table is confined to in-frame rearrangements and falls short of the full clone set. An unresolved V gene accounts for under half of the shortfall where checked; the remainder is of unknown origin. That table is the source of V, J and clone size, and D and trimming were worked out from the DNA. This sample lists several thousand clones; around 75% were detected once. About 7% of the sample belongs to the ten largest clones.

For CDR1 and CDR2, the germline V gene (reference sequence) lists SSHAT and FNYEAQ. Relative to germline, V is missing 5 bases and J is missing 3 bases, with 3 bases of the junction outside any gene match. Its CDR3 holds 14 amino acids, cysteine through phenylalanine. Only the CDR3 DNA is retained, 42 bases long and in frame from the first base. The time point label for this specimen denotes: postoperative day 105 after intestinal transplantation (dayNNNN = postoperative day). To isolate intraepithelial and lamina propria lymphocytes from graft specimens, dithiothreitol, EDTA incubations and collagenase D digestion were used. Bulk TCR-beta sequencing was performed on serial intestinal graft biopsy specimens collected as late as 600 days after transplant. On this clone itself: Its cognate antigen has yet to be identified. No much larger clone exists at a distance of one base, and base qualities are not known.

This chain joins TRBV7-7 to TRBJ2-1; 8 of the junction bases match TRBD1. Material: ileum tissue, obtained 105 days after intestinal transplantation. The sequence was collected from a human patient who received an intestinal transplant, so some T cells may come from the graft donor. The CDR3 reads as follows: CASSPQGGYNEQFF. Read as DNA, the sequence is TGTGCCAGCAGCCCACAGGGGGGCTACAATGAGCAGTTCTTC.